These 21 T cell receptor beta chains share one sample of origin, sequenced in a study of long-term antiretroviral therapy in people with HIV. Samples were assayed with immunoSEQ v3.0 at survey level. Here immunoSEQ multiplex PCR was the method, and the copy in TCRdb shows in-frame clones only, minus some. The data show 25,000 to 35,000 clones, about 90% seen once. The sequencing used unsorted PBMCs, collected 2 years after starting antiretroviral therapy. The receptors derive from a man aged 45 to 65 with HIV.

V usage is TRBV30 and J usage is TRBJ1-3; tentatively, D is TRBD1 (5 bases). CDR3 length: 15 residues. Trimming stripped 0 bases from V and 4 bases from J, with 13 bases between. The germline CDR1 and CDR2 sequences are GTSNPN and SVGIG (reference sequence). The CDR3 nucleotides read TGTGCCTGGAGTGTTGCGGGGCGATTAGGAAACACCATATATTTT. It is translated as CAWSVAGRLGNTIYF.

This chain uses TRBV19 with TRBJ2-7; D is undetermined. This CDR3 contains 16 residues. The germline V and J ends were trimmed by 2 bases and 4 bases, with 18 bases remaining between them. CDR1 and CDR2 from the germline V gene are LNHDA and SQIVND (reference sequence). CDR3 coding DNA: TGTGCCAGTAGTATATTAGGCCGGACGGCCGGTTACGAGCAGTACTTC. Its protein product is CASSILGRTAGYEQYF.

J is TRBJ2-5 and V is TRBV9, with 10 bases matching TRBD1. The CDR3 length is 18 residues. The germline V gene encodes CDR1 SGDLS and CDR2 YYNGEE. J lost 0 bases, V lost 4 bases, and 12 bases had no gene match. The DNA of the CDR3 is TGTGCCAGCAGCCCCCGCTGGACAGGGGGACTGTACCAAGAGACCCAGTACTTC. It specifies CASSPRWTGGLYQETQYF.

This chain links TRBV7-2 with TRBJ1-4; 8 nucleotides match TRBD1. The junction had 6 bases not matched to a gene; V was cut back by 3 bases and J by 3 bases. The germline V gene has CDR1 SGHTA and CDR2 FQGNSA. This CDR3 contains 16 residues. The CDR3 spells CASSFGQGAPNEKLFF. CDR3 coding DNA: TGTGCCAGCAGCTTTGGGCAGGGGGCGCCTAATGAAAAACTGTTTTTT.

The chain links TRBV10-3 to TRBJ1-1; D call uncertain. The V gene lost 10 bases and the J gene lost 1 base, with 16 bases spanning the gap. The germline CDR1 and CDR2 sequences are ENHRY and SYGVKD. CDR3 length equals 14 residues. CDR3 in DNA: TGTGCCACGACATTTAGAGAACCGAACACTGAAGCTTTCTTT. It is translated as CATTFREPNTEAFF.

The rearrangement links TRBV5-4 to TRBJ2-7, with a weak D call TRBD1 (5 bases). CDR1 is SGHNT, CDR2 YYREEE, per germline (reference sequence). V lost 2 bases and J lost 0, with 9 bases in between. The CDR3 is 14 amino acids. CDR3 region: CASSLQENSYEQYF. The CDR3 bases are TGTGCCAGCAGCTTACAGGAAAACTCCTACGAGCAGTACTTC.

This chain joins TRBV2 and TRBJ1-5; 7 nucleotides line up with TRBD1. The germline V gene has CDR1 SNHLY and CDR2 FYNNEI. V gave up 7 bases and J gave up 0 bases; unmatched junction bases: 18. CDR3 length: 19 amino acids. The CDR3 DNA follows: TGTGCCAGCACCCCTAGTGGCTCGACAGGGAGGGTTAGCAATCAGCCCCAGCATTTT. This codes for CASTPSGSTGRVSNQPQHF.

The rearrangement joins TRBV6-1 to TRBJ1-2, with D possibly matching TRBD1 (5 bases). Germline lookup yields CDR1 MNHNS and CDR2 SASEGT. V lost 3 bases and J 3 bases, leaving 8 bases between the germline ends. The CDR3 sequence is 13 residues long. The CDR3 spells CASSEGGDYGYTF. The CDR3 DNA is TGTGCCAGCAGTGAGGGGGGAGACTATGGCTACACCTTC.

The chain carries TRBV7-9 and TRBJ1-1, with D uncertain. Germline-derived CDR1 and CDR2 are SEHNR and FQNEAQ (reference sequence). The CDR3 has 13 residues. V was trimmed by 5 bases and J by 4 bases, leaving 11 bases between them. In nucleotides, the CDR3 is TGTGCCAGCAGCCTGGAGGTTGGCACTGAAGCTTTCTTT. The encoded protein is CASSLEVGTEAFF.

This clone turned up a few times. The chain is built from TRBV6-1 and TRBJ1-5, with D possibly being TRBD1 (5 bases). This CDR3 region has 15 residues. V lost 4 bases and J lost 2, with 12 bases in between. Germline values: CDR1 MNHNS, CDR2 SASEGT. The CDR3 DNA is TGTGCCAGCAGTGTAAGGGGCTTGGGCAATCAGCCCCAGCATTTT. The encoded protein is CASSVRGLGNQPQHF.

In DNA, the CDR3 is TGTGCCAGCAGTTCTACTGAAGCTTTCTTT. This encodes CASSSTEAFF. This chain connects TRBV2 to TRBJ1-1; unclear D gene. V was pared by 5 bases and J by 5 bases, with 3 bases between. This CDR3 region has 10 residues. Germline CDR1 SNHLY, CDR2 FYNNEI.

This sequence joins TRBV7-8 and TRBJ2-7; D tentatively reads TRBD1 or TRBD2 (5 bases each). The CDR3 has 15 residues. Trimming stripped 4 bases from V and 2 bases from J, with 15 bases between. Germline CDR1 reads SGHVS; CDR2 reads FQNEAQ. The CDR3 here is CASSWQADTTYEQYF. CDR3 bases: TGTGCCAGCAGCTGGCAAGCGGACACCACCTACGAGCAGTACTTC. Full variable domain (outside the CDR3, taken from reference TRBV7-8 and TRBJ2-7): GAGVSQSPRYKVAKRGQDVALRCDPISGHVSLFWYQQALGQGPEFLTYFQNEAQLDKSGLPSDRFFAERPEGSVSTLKIQRTQQEDSAVYLCASSWQADTTYEQYFGPGTRLTVT.

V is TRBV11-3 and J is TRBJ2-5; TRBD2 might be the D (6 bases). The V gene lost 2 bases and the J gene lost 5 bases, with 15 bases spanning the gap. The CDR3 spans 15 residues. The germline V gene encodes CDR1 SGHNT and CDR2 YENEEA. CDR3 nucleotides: TGTGCCAGCAGCTTAACAGCGGGTGCGGTGGAGACCCAGTACTTC. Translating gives CASSLTAGAVETQYF.

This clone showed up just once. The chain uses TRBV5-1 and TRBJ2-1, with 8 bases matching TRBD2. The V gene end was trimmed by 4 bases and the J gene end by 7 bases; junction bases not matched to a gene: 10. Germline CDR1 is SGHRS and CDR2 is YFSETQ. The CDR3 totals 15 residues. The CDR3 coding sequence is TGCGCCAGCAGCCTCAACCTAGCGGGCTCGAATGAGCAGTTCTTC. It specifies CASSLNLAGSNEQFF.

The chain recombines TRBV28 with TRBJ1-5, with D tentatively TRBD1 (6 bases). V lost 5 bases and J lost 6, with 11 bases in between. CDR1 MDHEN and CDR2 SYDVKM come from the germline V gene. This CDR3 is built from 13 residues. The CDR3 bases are TGTGCCAGCAGTAGGGGGGGCGTTCAGCCCCAGCATTTT. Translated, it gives CASSRGGVQPQHF.

The CDR3 nucleotides are TGCGCCAGCAGCCAGGTAGCACGGAGCTCCTACAATGAGCAGTTCTTC. Amino acid sequence: CASSQVARSSYNEQFF. This chain links TRBV4-3 with TRBJ2-1; unclear D gene. Germline CDR1 LGHNA, CDR2 YSLEER. CDR3 length: 16 residues. The V end was cut by 3 bases, the J end by 0 bases, with 12 bases between.

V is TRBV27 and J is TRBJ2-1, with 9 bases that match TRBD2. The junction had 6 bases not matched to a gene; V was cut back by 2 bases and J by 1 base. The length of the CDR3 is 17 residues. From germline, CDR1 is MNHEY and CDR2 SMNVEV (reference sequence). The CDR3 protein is CASSLGRRGGSYNEQFF. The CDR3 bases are TGTGCCAGCAGTTTAGGAAGGCGGGGGGGGTCCTACAATGAGCAGTTCTTC.

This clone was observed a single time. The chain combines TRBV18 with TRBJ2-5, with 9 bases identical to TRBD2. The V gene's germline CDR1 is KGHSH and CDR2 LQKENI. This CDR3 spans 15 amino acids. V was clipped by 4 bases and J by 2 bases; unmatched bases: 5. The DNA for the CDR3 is TGTGCCAGCTCACAGACTAGCGGCATACAAGAGACCCAGTACTTC. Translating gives CASSQTSGIQETQYF.

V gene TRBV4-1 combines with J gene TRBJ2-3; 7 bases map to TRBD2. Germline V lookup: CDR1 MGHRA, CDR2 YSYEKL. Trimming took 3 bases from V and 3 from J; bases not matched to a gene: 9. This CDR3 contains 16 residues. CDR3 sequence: CASSQPGLDLTDTQYF. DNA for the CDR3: TGCGCCAGCAGCCAGCCAGGACTAGACCTTACAGATACGCAGTATTTT.

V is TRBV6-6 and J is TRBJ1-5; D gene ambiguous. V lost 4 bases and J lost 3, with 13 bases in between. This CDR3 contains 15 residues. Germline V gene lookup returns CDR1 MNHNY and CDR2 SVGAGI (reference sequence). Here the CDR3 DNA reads TGTGCCAGCAGTTCCCCCGGACGGTACAATCAGCCCCAGCATTTT. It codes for CASSSPGRYNQPQHF.

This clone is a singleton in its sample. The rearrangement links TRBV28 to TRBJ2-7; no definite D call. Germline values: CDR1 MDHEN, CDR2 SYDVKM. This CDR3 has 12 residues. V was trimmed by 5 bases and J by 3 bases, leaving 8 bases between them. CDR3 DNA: TGTGCCAGCAGTGCAACTTTCTACGAGCAGTACTTC. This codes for CASSATFYEQYF.